Listed below are T cell receptor beta chains from one sample, sequenced in a study of OX40 agonist ivuxolimab in advanced cancers. Only in-frame clones appear in the TCRdb table, and some are missing; sequencing was by immunoSEQ multiplex PCR. The sample lists about 62,000 clones; 80% to 95% were seen once. Sequenced here: CD4+ or CD8+ T cells sorted from blood, sampled in a trial of the OX40 agonist ivuxolimab. The source is an adult with an advanced solid tumor such as melanoma, head and neck, liver or kidney cancer. Each CDR3 is given with its conserved first and last residue. Each record gives: CDR3 DNA, CDR3 protein, V gene, clone size, D gene, J gene. D genes are given only for firm matches. Expanded clones get a size class; other rows say once, few or many, or leave the size out.

CDR3nt: TGTGCCAGCAGCTTGGGAGACTACCCCCAGAACACCGGGGAGCTGTTTTTT
CDR3aa: CASSLGDYPQNTGELFF
v_gene: TRBV13
abundance: -
d_gene: -
j_gene: TRBJ2-2

CDR3nt: TGTGCCAGCAGTTTATCCGGGTCCTCCTACGAGCAGTACTTC
CDR3aa: CASSLSGSSYEQYF
v_gene: TRBV27
abundance: -
d_gene: -
j_gene: TRBJ2-7

CDR3nt: TGCGCCAGCAGCCAAGATCCGCAGAGAATTCAGCCCCAGCATTTT
CDR3aa: CASSQDPQRIQPQHF
v_gene: TRBV4-1
abundance: -
d_gene: -
j_gene: TRBJ1-5

CDR3nt: TGTGCCAGCAGCCGACCGACTAGTACAGATACGCAGTATTTT
CDR3aa: CASSRPTSTDTQYF
v_gene: TRBV6-6
abundance: -
d_gene: -
j_gene: TRBJ2-3

CDR3nt: TGTGCCAGCAGTTTAAGAGGGGCCTCACTGGCCGGGGAGCTGTTTTTT
CDR3aa: CASSLRGASLAGELFF
v_gene: TRBV27
abundance: -
d_gene: -
j_gene: TRBJ2-2

CDR3nt: TGTGCCAGCAGTCCGACAGGGGACTATGGCTACACCTTC
CDR3aa: CASSPTGDYGYTF
v_gene: TRBV27
abundance: -
d_gene: TRBD1
j_gene: TRBJ1-2

CDR3nt: TGTGCCAGCAGCTTGAGTACAGGCAATGAGCAGTTCTTC
CDR3aa: CASSLSTGNEQFF
v_gene: TRBV5-5
abundance: -
d_gene: -
j_gene: TRBJ2-1

CDR3nt: TGTGCCAGCAGCTTAGATCCGTCGGGAGCTGGCTACGAGCAGTACTTC
CDR3aa: CASSLDPSGAGYEQYF
v_gene: TRBV11-2
abundance: -
d_gene: -
j_gene: TRBJ2-7

CDR3nt: TGTGCCAGCAGCCAAGATCCCACTAGCGGGGCCAGCTCCTACAATGAGCAGTTCTTC
CDR3aa: CASSQDPTSGASSYNEQFF
v_gene: TRBV4-2
abundance: -
d_gene: TRBD2
j_gene: TRBJ2-1

CDR3nt: TGTGCCAGCAGCGTAGATTGGGCTAACTATGGCTACACCTTC
CDR3aa: CASSVDWANYGYTF
v_gene: TRBV9
abundance: once
d_gene: -
j_gene: TRBJ1-2

CDR3nt: TGTGCCAGCAGCTTCTTAGCGGGAGAGGCAGATACGCAGTATTTT
CDR3aa: CASSFLAGEADTQYF
v_gene: TRBV7-3
abundance: once
d_gene: TRBD2
j_gene: TRBJ2-3

CDR3nt: TGTGCCAGCAGCCCAGGACAGGGGGCGGCGTGGGAGCAGTACTTC
CDR3aa: CASSPGQGAAWEQYF
v_gene: TRBV7-9
abundance: few
d_gene: TRBD1
j_gene: TRBJ2-7

CDR3nt: TGTGCCAGCAGCCGGGGGGGCGGGAGTGAAAAACTGTTTTTT
CDR3aa: CASSRGGGSEKLFF
v_gene: TRBV4-2
abundance: once
d_gene: -
j_gene: TRBJ1-4

CDR3nt: TGTGCCAGCAGCTTAGTGTTGATCAACTATGGCTACACCTTC
CDR3aa: CASSLVLINYGYTF
v_gene: TRBV7-9
abundance: -
d_gene: -
j_gene: TRBJ1-2

CDR3nt: TGTGCCAGCAGCTTAGGTAGCGGGAGTGGCAATGAGCAGTTCTTC
CDR3aa: CASSLGSGSGNEQFF
v_gene: TRBV7-3
abundance: -
d_gene: TRBD2
j_gene: TRBJ2-1

CDR3nt: TGCGCCAGCAGCCAAGAACCAGGGGGCGCCCAGCCCCAGCATTTT
CDR3aa: CASSQEPGGAQPQHF
v_gene: TRBV4-1
abundance: -
d_gene: TRBD1
j_gene: TRBJ1-5

CDR3nt: TGTGCCAGCAGCGCATCCGGGACAGGGGTAGATACGCAGTATTTT
CDR3aa: CASSASGTGVDTQYF
v_gene: TRBV9
abundance: -
d_gene: TRBD1
j_gene: TRBJ2-3

CDR3nt: TGTGCCAGCAGCCCCGGACTTTCAGATACGCAGTATTTT
CDR3aa: CASSPGLSDTQYF
v_gene: TRBV7-3
abundance: -
d_gene: -
j_gene: TRBJ2-3

CDR3nt: TGCGCCAGCAGCCGTTTGATGGGTACGGGGACAGGGGGCAACTATGGCTACACCTTC
CDR3aa: CASSRLMGTGTGGNYGYTF
v_gene: TRBV4-1
abundance: -
d_gene: TRBD1
j_gene: TRBJ1-2

CDR3nt: TGCGCCAGCAGCATTGCATTGCCCGGGACGCTTCAAGAGACCCAGTACTTC
CDR3aa: CASSIALPGTLQETQYF
v_gene: TRBV5-1
abundance: -
d_gene: -
j_gene: TRBJ2-5

CDR3nt: TGCGCCAGCAGCCAAGAGGCGAGGACAGGGTTCACTGAAGCTTTCTTT
CDR3aa: CASSQEARTGFTEAFF
v_gene: TRBV4-3
abundance: once
d_gene: TRBD1
j_gene: TRBJ1-1

CDR3nt: TGTGCCAGTAGTATAGGACGGGGGGAGTACTTC
CDR3aa: CASSIGRGEYF
v_gene: TRBV19
abundance: -
d_gene: TRBD2
j_gene: TRBJ2-7

CDR3nt: TGTGCCAGCAGCTTATTGGCGGGGGCAAATTCACCCCTCCACTTT
CDR3aa: CASSLLAGANSPLHF
v_gene: TRBV7-3
abundance: -
d_gene: -
j_gene: TRBJ1-6

CDR3nt: TGTGCCAGCAGCCCGGGACTAGCCCCAGAGACCCAGTACTTC
CDR3aa: CASSPGLAPETQYF
v_gene: TRBV11-1
abundance: -
d_gene: TRBD2
j_gene: TRBJ2-5

CDR3nt: TGTGCCAGCAGTTGGACTAGCGGGAGTAGTACCTACAATGAGCAGTTCTTC
CDR3aa: CASSWTSGSSTYNEQFF
v_gene: TRBV27
abundance: -
d_gene: TRBD2
j_gene: TRBJ2-1

CDR3nt: TGTGCCAGCAGTTCCAGCGGGGGGGCTTGGTACGAGCAGTACTTC
CDR3aa: CASSSSGGAWYEQYF
v_gene: TRBV7-9
abundance: -
d_gene: TRBD2
j_gene: TRBJ2-7

CDR3nt: TGTGCCGCCGGACTAGCGGGAGTAGAGACCCAGTACTTC
CDR3aa: CAAGLAGVETQYF
v_gene: TRBV30
abundance: -
d_gene: TRBD2
j_gene: TRBJ2-5

CDR3nt: TGCGCCAGCAGCCCGGGACTAGCGGGCGACGGAGACGAGCAGTACTTC
CDR3aa: CASSPGLAGDGDEQYF
v_gene: TRBV4-3
abundance: -
d_gene: TRBD2
j_gene: TRBJ2-7

CDR3nt: TGTGCCAGCTCACGGGGCCGGACAGGCCGTACTAACTATGGCTACACCTTC
CDR3aa: CASSRGRTGRTNYGYTF
v_gene: TRBV18
abundance: -
d_gene: TRBD1
j_gene: TRBJ1-2

CDR3nt: TGTGCCAGTAGGGTGGGCGACAGTATGAACACTGAAGCTTTCTTT
CDR3aa: CASRVGDSMNTEAFF
v_gene: TRBV19
abundance: -
d_gene: -
j_gene: TRBJ1-1

CDR3nt: TGTGCCAGCAGCTTGGAGCCGGGAGATTGGGAGGGGCAGTACTTC
CDR3aa: CASSLEPGDWEGQYF
v_gene: TRBV5-5
abundance: -
d_gene: TRBD2
j_gene: TRBJ2-7

CDR3nt: TGTGCCAGCAGCTTAAGTTTAGGGGCTGAAGCTTTCTTT
CDR3aa: CASSLSLGAEAFF
v_gene: TRBV11-2
abundance: once
d_gene: -
j_gene: TRBJ1-1

CDR3nt: TGTGCCAGCAGCGACGGGGGCCGGGGTGCCCTTGGCTACACCTTC
CDR3aa: CASSDGGRGALGYTF
v_gene: TRBV9
abundance: -
d_gene: -
j_gene: TRBJ1-2

CDR3nt: TGTGCCACCAGCAGAGGGACTAGCGGGAGGTTCGAGACCCAGTACTTC
CDR3aa: CATSRGTSGRFETQYF
v_gene: TRBV15
abundance: -
d_gene: TRBD2
j_gene: TRBJ2-5

CDR3nt: TGTGCCAGCAGCTTAGCTCGTGGCTACGAGCAGTACTTC
CDR3aa: CASSLARGYEQYF
v_gene: TRBV11-1
abundance: -
d_gene: -
j_gene: TRBJ2-7

CDR3nt: TGTGCCAGCAGCCCCGGGACCGCTAGCGAGCAGTACTTC
CDR3aa: CASSPGTASEQYF
v_gene: TRBV11-2
abundance: -
d_gene: -
j_gene: TRBJ2-7

CDR3nt: TGTGCCAGCAGCACTCCGGGACAGGGTTACAATGAGCAGTTCTTC
CDR3aa: CASSTPGQGYNEQFF
v_gene: TRBV7-9
abundance: -
d_gene: TRBD1
j_gene: TRBJ2-1

CDR3nt: TGTGCCAGCAGGGGGACTACCAAGAACAATGAGCAGTTCTTC
CDR3aa: CASRGTTKNNEQFF
v_gene: TRBV11-2
abundance: -
d_gene: TRBD2
j_gene: TRBJ2-1

CDR3nt: TGTGCCAGTAGTATGATGGCCGGGGATGAAGTGAACACTGAAGCTTTCTTT
CDR3aa: CASSMMAGDEVNTEAFF
v_gene: TRBV19
abundance: -
d_gene: -
j_gene: TRBJ1-1

CDR3nt: TGTGCCAGCAGCGAGGGGTTTGATACGCAGTATTTT
CDR3aa: CASSEGFDTQYF
v_gene: TRBV9
abundance: -
d_gene: -
j_gene: TRBJ2-3

CDR3nt: TGTGCCAGCAGCTTAACCCCGACCAGGGAGCAGTTCTTC
CDR3aa: CASSLTPTREQFF
v_gene: TRBV7-3
abundance: -
d_gene: -
j_gene: TRBJ2-1

CDR3nt: TGTGCCAGCAGTTACTCGTATCCAGGGGGCGAAGGCTACACCTTC
CDR3aa: CASSYSYPGGEGYTF
v_gene: TRBV6-6
abundance: -
d_gene: TRBD1
j_gene: TRBJ1-2

CDR3nt: TGTGCCAGCAGCGTCAGCGGGACAGGCTACAATGAGCAGTTCTTC
CDR3aa: CASSVSGTGYNEQFF
v_gene: TRBV9
abundance: -
d_gene: -
j_gene: TRBJ2-1

CDR3nt: TGTGCCAGCAGCCAGGCCTTCACTGAAGCTTTCTTT
CDR3aa: CASSQAFTEAFF
v_gene: TRBV16
abundance: -
d_gene: -
j_gene: TRBJ1-1

CDR3nt: TGTGCCAGCAGTTTCGAGACAGGGGATATTTCACCCCTCCACTTT
CDR3aa: CASSFETGDISPLHF
v_gene: TRBV27
abundance: -
d_gene: TRBD1
j_gene: TRBJ1-6

CDR3nt: TGCAGCGTTAGGGGGGCGACAGGGGAGTCCAATGAGCAGTTCTTC
CDR3aa: CSVRGATGESNEQFF
v_gene: TRBV29-1
abundance: -
d_gene: TRBD1
j_gene: TRBJ2-1

CDR3nt: TGTGCCAGCAGCAAATGGGGTGGGGGGAACAATGAGCAGTTCTTC
CDR3aa: CASSKWGGGNNEQFF
v_gene: TRBV13
abundance: -
d_gene: -
j_gene: TRBJ2-1

CDR3nt: TGTGCCAGCAGCATTGGGGCTAGCGGAATCACAGATACGCAGTATTTT
CDR3aa: CASSIGASGITDTQYF
v_gene: TRBV7-3
abundance: -
d_gene: TRBD2
j_gene: TRBJ2-3

CDR3nt: TGTGCCAGCAGCAAAGGGAGTGAGGGCTATGGCTACACCTTC
CDR3aa: CASSKGSEGYGYTF
v_gene: TRBV13
abundance: -
d_gene: -
j_gene: TRBJ1-2

CDR3nt: TGTGCCAGTAGTATTCAGGGCAGCACTGAAGCTTTCTTT
CDR3aa: CASSIQGSTEAFF
v_gene: TRBV19
abundance: few
d_gene: -
j_gene: TRBJ1-1

CDR3nt: TGTGCCACCAGCGGTTACGGGACAGTCAATGAAAAACTGTTTTTT
CDR3aa: CATSGYGTVNEKLFF
v_gene: TRBV15
abundance: -
d_gene: TRBD1
j_gene: TRBJ1-4

CDR3nt: TGTGCCAGCAGCCTGGACAGGGGCTCCTACGAGCAGTACTTC
CDR3aa: CASSLDRGSYEQYF
v_gene: TRBV27
abundance: -
d_gene: TRBD1
j_gene: TRBJ2-7

CDR3nt: TGTGCCAGCAGCGACCTTTCTAGCGGGGCCTACAATGAGCAGTTCTTC
CDR3aa: CASSDLSSGAYNEQFF
v_gene: TRBV9
abundance: -
d_gene: TRBD2
j_gene: TRBJ2-1

CDR3nt: TGTGCCAGCAGCTCTGGGGCCAACGTCCTGACTTTC
CDR3aa: CASSSGANVLTF
v_gene: TRBV14
abundance: once
d_gene: -
j_gene: TRBJ2-6

CDR3nt: TGTGCCAGCAGCTTAGACAAGGAAACCTTGAACACTGAAGCTTTCTTT
CDR3aa: CASSLDKETLNTEAFF
v_gene: TRBV7-2
abundance: -
d_gene: -
j_gene: TRBJ1-1

CDR3nt: TGCAGTGCTAGTCCGCTACGGTTCCGTTACTTC
CDR3aa: CSASPLRFRYF
v_gene: TRBV20-1
abundance: few
d_gene: -
j_gene: TRBJ2-7

CDR3nt: TGTGCCAGCAGCTTGGTCGGGACGGTTGATTTTGGCTGGAGAGAGCAGTACTTC
CDR3aa: CASSLVGTVDFGWREQYF
v_gene: TRBV5-6
abundance: -
d_gene: -
j_gene: TRBJ2-7

CDR3nt: TGTGCCAGCAGCCGGACTAGCGGGGTGGCAGATACGCAGTATTTT
CDR3aa: CASSRTSGVADTQYF
v_gene: TRBV7-7
abundance: -
d_gene: TRBD2
j_gene: TRBJ2-3